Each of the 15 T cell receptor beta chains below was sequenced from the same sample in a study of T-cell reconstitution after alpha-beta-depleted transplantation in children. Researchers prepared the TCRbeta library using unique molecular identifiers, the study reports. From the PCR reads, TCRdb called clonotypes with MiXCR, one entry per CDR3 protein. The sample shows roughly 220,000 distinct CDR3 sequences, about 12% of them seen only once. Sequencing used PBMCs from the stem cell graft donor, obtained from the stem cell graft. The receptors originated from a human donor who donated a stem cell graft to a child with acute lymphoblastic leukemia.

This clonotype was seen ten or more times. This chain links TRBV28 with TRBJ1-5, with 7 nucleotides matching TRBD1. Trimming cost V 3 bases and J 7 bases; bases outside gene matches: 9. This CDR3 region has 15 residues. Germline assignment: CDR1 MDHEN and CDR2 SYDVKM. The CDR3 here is CASSFFDRAGQPQHF. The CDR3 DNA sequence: TGTGCCAGCAGTTTCTTCGACAGGGCCGGCCAGCCCCAGCATTTT.

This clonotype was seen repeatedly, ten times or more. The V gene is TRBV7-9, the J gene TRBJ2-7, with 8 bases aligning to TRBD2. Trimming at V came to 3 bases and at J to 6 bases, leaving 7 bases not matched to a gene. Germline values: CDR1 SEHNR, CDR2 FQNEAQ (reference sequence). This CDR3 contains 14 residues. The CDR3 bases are TGTGCCAGCAGCTTTCATCAGCGGGAGCCCGAGCAGTACTTC. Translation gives CASSFHQREPEQYF.

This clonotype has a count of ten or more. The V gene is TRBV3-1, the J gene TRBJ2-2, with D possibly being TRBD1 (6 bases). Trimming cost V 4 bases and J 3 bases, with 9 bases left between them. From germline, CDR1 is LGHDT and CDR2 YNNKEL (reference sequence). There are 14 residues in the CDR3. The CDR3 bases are TGTGCCAGCAGCCTAGGGGGTTACACCGGGGAGCTGTTTTTT. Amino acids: CASSLGGYTGELFF. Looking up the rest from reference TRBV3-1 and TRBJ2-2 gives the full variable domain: DTAVSQTPKYLVTQMGNDKSIKCEQNLGHDTMYWYKQDSKKFLKIMFSYNNKELIINETVPNRFSPKSPDKAHLNLHINSLELGDSAVYFCASSLGGYTGELFFGEGSRLTVL.

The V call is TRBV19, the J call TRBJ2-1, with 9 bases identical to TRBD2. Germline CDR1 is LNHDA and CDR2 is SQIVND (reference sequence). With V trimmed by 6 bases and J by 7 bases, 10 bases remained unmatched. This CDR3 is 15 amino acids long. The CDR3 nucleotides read TGTGCCAGTAGGCTAGCGGGGCGTAACTGGAATGAGCAGTTCTTC. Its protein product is CASRLAGRNWNEQFF.

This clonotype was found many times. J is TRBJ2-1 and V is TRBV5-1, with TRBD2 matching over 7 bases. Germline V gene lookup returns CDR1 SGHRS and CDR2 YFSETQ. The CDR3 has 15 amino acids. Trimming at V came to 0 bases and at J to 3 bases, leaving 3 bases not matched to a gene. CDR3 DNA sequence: TGCGCCAGCAGCTTGGGCGGGGGAGACTACAATGAGCAGTTCTTC. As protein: CASSLGGGDYNEQFF. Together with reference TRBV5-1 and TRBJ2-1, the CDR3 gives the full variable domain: KAGVTQTPRYLIKTRGQQVTLSCSPISGHRSVSWYQQTPGQGLQFLFEYFSETQRNKGNFPGRFSGRQFSNSRSEMNVSTLELGDSALYLCASSLGGGDYNEQFFGPGTRLTVL.

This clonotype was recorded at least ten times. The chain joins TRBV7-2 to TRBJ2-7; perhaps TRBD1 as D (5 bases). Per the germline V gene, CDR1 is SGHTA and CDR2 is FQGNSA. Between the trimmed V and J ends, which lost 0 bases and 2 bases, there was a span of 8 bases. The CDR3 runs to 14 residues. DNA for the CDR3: TGTGCCAGCAGCTTAGCGACAGTAACCTACGAGCAGTACTTC. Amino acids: CASSLATVTYEQYF.

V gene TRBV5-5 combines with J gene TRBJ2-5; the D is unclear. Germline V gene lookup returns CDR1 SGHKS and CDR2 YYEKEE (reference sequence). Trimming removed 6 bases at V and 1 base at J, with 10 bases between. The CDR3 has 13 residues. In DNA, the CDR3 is TGTGCCAGCACTTTGAGGTCCCAAGAGACCCAGTACTTC. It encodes CASTLRSQETQYF.

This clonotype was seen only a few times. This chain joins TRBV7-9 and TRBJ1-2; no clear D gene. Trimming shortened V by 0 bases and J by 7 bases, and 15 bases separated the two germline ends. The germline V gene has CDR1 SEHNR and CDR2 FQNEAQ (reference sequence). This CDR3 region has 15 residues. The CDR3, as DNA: TGTGCCAGCAGCTTAGCGCCGGGGAAATCCAGTGGCTACACCTTC. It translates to CASSLAPGKSSGYTF. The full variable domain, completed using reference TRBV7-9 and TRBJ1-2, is DTGVSQNPRHKITKRGQNVTFRCDPISEHNRLYWYRQTLGQGPEFLTYFQNEAQLEKSRLLSDRFSAERPKGSFSTLEIQRTEQGDSAMYLCASSLAPGKSSGYTFGSGTRLTVV.

CDR3: CASSPGTPRETQYF. The CDR3 DNA reads as TGCGCCAGCAGCCCCGGGACTCCGCGAGAGACCCAGTACTTC. This sequence joins TRBV4-3 and TRBJ2-5; possible D gene TRBD2, 6 bases. With 4 bases removed from V and 4 bases from J, the gap between germline ends came to 13 bases. The CDR3 consists of 14 residues. Germline CDR1 LGHNA, CDR2 YSLEER.

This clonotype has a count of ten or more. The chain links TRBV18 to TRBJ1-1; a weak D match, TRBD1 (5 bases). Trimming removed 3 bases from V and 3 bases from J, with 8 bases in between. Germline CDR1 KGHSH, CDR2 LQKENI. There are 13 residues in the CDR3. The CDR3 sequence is CASSPGADTEAFF. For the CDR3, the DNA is TGTGCCAGCTCACCTGGGGCCGACACTGAAGCTTTCTTT.

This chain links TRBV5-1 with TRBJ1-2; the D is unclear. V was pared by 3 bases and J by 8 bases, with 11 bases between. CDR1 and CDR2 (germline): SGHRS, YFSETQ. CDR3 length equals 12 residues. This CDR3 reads CASSSTTRGYTF. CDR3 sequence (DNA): TGCGCCAGCAGCTCCACTACACGGGGCTACACCTTC.

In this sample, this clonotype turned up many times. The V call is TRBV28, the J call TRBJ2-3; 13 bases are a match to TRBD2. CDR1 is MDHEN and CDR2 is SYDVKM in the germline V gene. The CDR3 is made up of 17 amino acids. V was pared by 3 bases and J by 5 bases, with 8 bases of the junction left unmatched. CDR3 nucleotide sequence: TGTGCCAGCAGTTTCTCCGGACTAGCGGGAGTAGTAGATACGCAGTATTTT. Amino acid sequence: CASSFSGLAGVVDTQYF.

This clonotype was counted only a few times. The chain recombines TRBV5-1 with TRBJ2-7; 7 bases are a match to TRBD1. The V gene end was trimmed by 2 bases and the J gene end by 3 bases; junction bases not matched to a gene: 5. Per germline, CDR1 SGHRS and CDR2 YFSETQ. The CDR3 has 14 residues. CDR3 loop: CASSLKRQGYEQYF. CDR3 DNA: TGCGCCAGCAGCTTAAAACGACAGGGCTACGAGCAGTACTTC.

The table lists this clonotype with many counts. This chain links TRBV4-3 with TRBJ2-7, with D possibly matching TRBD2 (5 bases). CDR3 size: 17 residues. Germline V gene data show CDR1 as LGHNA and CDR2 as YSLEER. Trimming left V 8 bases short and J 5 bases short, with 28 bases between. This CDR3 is CASSLYADFREADEQYF. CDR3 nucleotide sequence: TGCGCCAGCTCCCTTTACGCGGACTTCCGAGAGGCCGACGAGCAGTACTTC.

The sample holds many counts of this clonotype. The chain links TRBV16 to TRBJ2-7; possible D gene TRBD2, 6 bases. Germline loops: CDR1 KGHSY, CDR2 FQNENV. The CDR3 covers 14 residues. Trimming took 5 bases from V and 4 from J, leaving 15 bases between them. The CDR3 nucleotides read TGTGCCAGCAGCTCTCCCGCGGAGGGGTACGAGCAGTACTTC. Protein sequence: CASSSPAEGYEQYF. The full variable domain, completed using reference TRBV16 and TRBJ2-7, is GEEVAQTPKHLVRGEGQKAKLYCAPIKGHSYVFWYQQVLKNEFKFLISFQNENVFDETGMPKERFSAKCLPNSPCSLEIQATKLEDSAVYFCASSSPAEGYEQYFGPGTRLTVT.